This TCR beta chain was identified in a study of STAT5B mutations in CD4+ large granular lymphocyte leukemia. The method was immunoSEQ multiplex PCR; TCRdb's version includes in-frame clones alone and lacks a portion of them. Of under 25,000 clones in the sample, about 79% were seen once. V was trimmed by 4 bases and J by 1 base, leaving 10 bases between them. Germline V gene lookup returns CDR1 SGHVS and CDR2 FNYEAQ. The CDR3 contains 14 residues. Turning to this clone: The antigen remains unidentified.

Study-level findings and limits: CD4-sorted patient repertoires seemed more clonal than healthy CD4+ repertoires. No patients shared main leukemic clonotypes, though around 27% appeared at low frequency elsewhere.

This receptor was taken from a human donor in good health. The J gene is TRBJ2-5, the V gene TRBV7-6; TRBD2 is a possible D gene (5 bases). Material for sequencing was CD4+ T cells from blood buffy coats. The CDR3 protein is CASSYRTGQETQYF. The CDR3 DNA sequence: TGTGCCAGCAGCTACCGGACTGGCCAAGAGACCCAGTACTTC.